The 14 T cell receptor beta chains presented below share a single source sample, sequenced in a study of T cells in localized non-small cell lung cancer. The data were produced by immunoSEQ multiplex PCR, yet TCRdb's version contains in-frame clones alone and is incomplete. The sample contains 30,000 to 50,000 clones, about four fifths of which appear only once. Here the sequenced sample was PBMCs, taken before any cancer treatment. The receptors shown here come from a woman aged 35-75 years with stage II squamous cell lung carcinoma.

The V call is TRBV11-2, the J call TRBJ2-3; D might be TRBD1 or TRBD2, each matching 5 bases. The germline V gene has CDR1 SGHAT and CDR2 FQNNGV. The V end lost 8 bases, the J end lost 1 base, and 10 bases lay between the germline ends. This CDR3 comprises 13 residues. CDR3 region: CASRGAGTDTQYF. Written as DNA, the CDR3 is TGTGCCAGCCGAGGGGCGGGCACAGATACGCAGTATTTT.

The chain uses TRBV2 and TRBJ2-1, with D perhaps TRBD2 (5 bases). In germline, CDR1 is SNHLY, CDR2 FYNNEI. V shed 4 bases and J shed 0 bases, with 13 bases lying between them. The CDR3 has 16 residues. The CDR3 coding sequence is TGTGCCAGCAGTGGGGGAACGGGGAGCTCCTACAATGAGCAGTTCTTC. Protein: CASSGGTGSSYNEQFF.

The rearrangement links TRBV29-1 to TRBJ2-3, with unresolved D. The CDR3 is made up of 13 amino acids. Trimming shortened V by 7 bases and J by 1 base, and 12 bases separated the two germline ends. The germline CDR1 and CDR2 sequences are SQVTM and ANQGSEA. Written as DNA, the CDR3 is TGCAGCGCTGGGTTTGGCGGCACAGATACGCAGTATTTT. It yields the protein CSAGFGGTDTQYF.

This rearrangement joins TRBV11-2 to TRBJ2-2; D is unresolved. The CDR3 has 12 residues. CDR1 and CDR2 (germline): SGHAT, FQNNGV. V lost 3 bases to trimming and J lost 7 bases, with 6 bases between them. The CDR3: CASSFNHGELFF. The CDR3, as DNA: TGTGCCAGCAGCTTTAACCACGGGGAGCTGTTTTTT. Supplemented by reference TRBV11-2 and TRBJ2-2, the full variable domain reads EAGVAQSPRYKIIEKRQSVAFWCNPISGHATLYWYQQILGQGPKLLIQFQNNGVVDDSQLPKDRFSAERLKGVDSTLKIQPAKLEDSAVYLCASSFNHGELFFGEGSRLTVL.

This sequence joins TRBV27 and TRBJ1-2, with 7 nucleotides matching TRBD1. Germline CDR1 is MNHEY and CDR2 is SMNVEV (reference sequence). This CDR3 contains 16 residues. Trimming removed 5 bases from V and 3 bases from J; junction bases left unmatched: 12. The CDR3 DNA is TGTGCCAGCAGTCTCAGACAGGGAAGGCTAGACTATGGCTACACCTTC. Its protein is CASSLRQGRLDYGYTF.

The V call is TRBV6-1, the J call TRBJ2-7, with 8 bases matching TRBD1. J lost 6 bases, V lost 3 bases, and 10 bases had no gene match. This CDR3 is 15 amino acids long. Germline lookup yields CDR1 MNHNS and CDR2 SASEGT. The CDR3 sequence: CASSDQQGAPLEQYF. The CDR3 DNA sequence: TGTGCCAGCAGTGACCAGCAGGGGGCCCCGCTCGAGCAGTACTTC.

The rearrangement links TRBV2 to TRBJ2-1, with 7 positions matching TRBD1. Germline CDR1 is SNHLY and CDR2 is FYNNEI. The CDR3 spans 13 residues. With V trimmed by 10 bases and J by 4 bases, 7 bases remained unmatched. The CDR3 DNA follows: TGTGCCACCCGGGACAGAGCATACAATGAGCAGTTCTTC. It translates to CATRDRAYNEQFF.

V is TRBV11-3 and J is TRBJ1-3; D is ambiguous. V gave up 3 bases and J gave up 0 bases, with 9 bases separating them. The CDR3 runs 15 residues. Germline lookup yields CDR1 SGHNT and CDR2 YENEEA. The CDR3 region is CASSFSTDSGNTIYF. The CDR3 DNA is TGTGCCAGCAGCTTCAGTACAGACTCTGGAAACACCATATATTTT.

This clone was detected only a few times. The V gene is TRBV29-1, the J gene TRBJ2-3, with D possibly TRBD1 on 6 matching bases. Per germline, CDR1 SQVTM and CDR2 ANQGSEA. This CDR3 comprises 14 residues. Between the trimmed V and J ends, which lost 2 bases and 0 bases, there was a span of 9 bases. CDR3 region: CSVERTASTDTQYF. The CDR3 DNA is TGCAGCGTTGAACGGACAGCTAGCACAGATACGCAGTATTTT.

The rearrangement joins TRBV28 to TRBJ1-1, with 8 nucleotides matching TRBD1. Per the germline V gene, CDR1 is MDHEN and CDR2 is SYDVKM. Trimming removed 2 bases from V and 4 bases from J; junction bases left unmatched: 3. The CDR3 extends over 14 amino acids. The CDR3 sequence is CASSLDRGGTEAFF. As DNA, the CDR3 is TGTGCCAGCAGTTTAGACAGGGGCGGCACTGAAGCTTTCTTT.

The gene calls are TRBV28 and TRBJ1-6, with D maybe TRBD1 (5 bases). Trimming stripped 5 bases from V and 7 bases from J, with 15 bases between. Germline V gives CDR1 MDHEN, CDR2 SYDVKM. This CDR3 is built from 15 residues. CDR3 coding DNA: TGTGCCAGCAGTAGATCGGGACGGGGGAATTCACCCCTCCACTTT. Encoded protein: CASSRSGRGNSPLHF.

This rearrangement joins TRBV28 to TRBJ2-5, with D hard to call. V was cut by 7 bases and J by 1 base, with 13 bases left in between. Looked up from germline, CDR1 is MDHEN and CDR2 is SYDVKM. This CDR3 region has 14 residues. The CDR3 sequence: CASKKGGSQETQYF. The CDR3 bases are TGTGCCAGCAAAAAAGGTGGGTCCCAAGAGACCCAGTACTTC.

The rearrangement uses TRBV19 and TRBJ1-5, with a weak D call TRBD1 (5 bases). Germline-derived CDR1 and CDR2 are LNHDA and SQIVND (reference sequence). The CDR3 sequence is 19 residues long. The V gene lost 5 bases and the J gene lost 1 base, with 24 bases spanning the gap. This CDR3 is CASSPGGGQNPWSNQPQHF. Here the CDR3 DNA reads TGTGCCAGTAGTCCAGGCGGCGGACAAAACCCCTGGAGCAATCAGCCCCAGCATTTT. Full variable domain (remainder filled in from reference TRBV19 and TRBJ1-5): DGGITQSPKYLFRKEGQNVTLSCEQNLNHDAMYWYRQDPGQGLRLIYYSQIVNDFQKGDIAEGYSVSREKKESFPLTVTSAQKNPTAFYLCASSPGGGQNPWSNQPQHFGDGTRLSIL.

The rearrangement uses TRBV28 and TRBJ2-7; D is undetermined. V lost 5 bases to trimming and J lost 7 bases, with 15 bases between them. Germline loops: CDR1 MDHEN, CDR2 SYDVKM. The CDR3 is 13 residues long. This CDR3 reads CASSHPTLLEQYF. As DNA, the CDR3 is TGTGCCAGCAGTCACCCGACATTATTAGAGCAGTACTTC.